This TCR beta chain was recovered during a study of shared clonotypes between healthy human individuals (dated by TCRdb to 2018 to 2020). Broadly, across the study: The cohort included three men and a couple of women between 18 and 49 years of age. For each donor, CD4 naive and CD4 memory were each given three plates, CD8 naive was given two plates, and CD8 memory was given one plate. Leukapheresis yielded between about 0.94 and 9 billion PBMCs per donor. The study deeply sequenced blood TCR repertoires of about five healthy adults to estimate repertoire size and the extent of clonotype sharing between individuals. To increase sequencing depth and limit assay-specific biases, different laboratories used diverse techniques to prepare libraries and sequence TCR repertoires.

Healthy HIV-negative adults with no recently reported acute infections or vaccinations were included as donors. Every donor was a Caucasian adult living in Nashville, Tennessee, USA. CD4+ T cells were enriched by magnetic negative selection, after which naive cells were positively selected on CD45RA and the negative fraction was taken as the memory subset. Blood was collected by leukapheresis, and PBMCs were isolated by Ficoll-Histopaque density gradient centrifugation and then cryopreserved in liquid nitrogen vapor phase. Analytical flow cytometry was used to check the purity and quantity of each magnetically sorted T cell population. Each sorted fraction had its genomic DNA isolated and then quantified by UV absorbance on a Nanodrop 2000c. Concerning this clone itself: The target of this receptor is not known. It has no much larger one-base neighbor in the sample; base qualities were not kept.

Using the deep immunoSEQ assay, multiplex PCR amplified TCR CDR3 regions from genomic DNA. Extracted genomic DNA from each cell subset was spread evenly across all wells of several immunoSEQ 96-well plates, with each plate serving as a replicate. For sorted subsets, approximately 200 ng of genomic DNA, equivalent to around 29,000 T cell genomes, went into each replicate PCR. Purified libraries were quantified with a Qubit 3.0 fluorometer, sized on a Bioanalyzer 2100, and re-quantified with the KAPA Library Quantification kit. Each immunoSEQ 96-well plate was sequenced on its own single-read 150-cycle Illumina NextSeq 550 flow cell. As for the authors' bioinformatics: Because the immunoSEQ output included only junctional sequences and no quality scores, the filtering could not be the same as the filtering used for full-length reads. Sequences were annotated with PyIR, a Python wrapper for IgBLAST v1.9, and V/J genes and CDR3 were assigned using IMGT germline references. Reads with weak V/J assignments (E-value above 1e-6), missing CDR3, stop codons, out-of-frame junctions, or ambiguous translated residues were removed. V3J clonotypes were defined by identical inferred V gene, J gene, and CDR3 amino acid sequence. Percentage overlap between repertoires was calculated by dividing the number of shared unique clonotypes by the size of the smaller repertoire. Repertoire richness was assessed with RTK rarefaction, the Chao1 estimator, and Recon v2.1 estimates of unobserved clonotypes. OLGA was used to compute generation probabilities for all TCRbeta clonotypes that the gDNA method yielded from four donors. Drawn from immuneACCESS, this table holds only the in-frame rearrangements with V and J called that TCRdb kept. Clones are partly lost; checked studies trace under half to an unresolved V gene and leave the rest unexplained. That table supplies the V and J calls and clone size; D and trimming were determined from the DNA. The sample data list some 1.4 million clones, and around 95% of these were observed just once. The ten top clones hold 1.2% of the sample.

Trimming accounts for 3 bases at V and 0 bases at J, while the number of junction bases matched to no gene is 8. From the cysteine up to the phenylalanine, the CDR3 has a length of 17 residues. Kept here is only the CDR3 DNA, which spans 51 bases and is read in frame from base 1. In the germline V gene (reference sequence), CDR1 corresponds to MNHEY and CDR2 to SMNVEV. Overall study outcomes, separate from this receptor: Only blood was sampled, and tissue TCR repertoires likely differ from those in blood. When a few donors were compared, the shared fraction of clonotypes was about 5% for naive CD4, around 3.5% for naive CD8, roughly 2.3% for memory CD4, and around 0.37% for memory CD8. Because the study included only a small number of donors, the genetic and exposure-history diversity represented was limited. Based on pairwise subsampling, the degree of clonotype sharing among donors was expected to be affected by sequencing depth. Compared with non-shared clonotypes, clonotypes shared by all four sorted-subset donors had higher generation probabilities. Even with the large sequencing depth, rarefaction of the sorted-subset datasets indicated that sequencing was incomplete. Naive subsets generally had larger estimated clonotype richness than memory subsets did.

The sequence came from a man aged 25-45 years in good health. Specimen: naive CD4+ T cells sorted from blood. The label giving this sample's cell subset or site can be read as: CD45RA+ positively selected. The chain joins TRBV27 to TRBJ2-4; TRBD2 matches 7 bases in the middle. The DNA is TGTGCCAGCAGTTTTGGCGCAGCGGGACTAGCCAAAAACATTCAGTACTTC. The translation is CASSFGAAGLAKNIQYF.